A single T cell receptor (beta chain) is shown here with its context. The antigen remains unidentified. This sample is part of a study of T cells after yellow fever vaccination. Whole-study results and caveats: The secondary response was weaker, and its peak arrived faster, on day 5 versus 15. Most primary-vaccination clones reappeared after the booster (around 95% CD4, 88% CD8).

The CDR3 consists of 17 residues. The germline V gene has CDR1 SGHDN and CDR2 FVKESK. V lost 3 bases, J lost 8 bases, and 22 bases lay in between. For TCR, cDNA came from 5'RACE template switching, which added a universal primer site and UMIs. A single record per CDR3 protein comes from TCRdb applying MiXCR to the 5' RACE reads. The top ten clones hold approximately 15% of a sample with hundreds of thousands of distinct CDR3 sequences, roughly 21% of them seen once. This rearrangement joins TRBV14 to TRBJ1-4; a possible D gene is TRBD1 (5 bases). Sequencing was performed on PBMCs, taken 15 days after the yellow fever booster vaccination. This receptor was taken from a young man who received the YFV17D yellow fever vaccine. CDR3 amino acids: CASSQLIGTLEGEKLFF. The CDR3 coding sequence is TGTGCCAGCAGCCAGTTAATCGGGACCCTAGAGGGGGAAAAACTGTTTTTT.